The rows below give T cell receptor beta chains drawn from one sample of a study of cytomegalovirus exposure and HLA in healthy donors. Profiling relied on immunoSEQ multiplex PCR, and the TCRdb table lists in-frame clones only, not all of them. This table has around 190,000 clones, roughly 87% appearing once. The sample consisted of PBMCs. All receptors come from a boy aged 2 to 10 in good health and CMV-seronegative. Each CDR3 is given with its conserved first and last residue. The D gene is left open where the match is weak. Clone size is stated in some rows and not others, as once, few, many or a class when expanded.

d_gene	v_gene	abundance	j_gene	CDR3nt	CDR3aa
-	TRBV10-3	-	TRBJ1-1	TGTGCCATCAGTGAGTCGGCCTGGGGAGCGGACACTGAAGCTTTCTTT	CAISESAWGADTEAFF
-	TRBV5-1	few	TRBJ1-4	TGCGCCAGCAGGACAACAGGGAGCACTAATGAAAAACTGTTTTTT	CASRTTGSTNEKLFF
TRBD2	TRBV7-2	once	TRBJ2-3	TGTGCCAGCAGTCTCCGCCCCGGGGGGGGGATCGCAGATACGCAGTATTTT	CASSLRPGGGIADTQYF
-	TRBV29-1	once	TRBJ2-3	TGCAGCGTTGAAGATCCAGCAGATACGCAGTATTTT	CSVEDPADTQYF
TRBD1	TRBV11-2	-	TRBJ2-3	TGTGCCAGCAGCTTGGGGACAGGGGGCGCGGATACAGATACGCAGTATTTT	CASSLGTGGADTDTQYF
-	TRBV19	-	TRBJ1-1	TGTGCCAGGACTCTGAGGGTCACTGAAGCTTTCTTT	CARTLRVTEAFF
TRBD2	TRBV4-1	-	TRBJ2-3	TGCGCCAGCAAAGAGGCGGGGGGTTATCGAGGAACAGATACGCAGTATTTT	CASKEAGGYRGTDTQYF
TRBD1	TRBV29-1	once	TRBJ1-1	TGCAGCGAACAGACAGGGGGAACTGAAGCTTTCTTT	CSEQTGGTEAFF
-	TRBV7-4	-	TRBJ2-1	TGTGCCAGCAGCTTCCAGGGTCGTTACAATGAGCAGTTCTTC	CASSFQGRYNEQFF
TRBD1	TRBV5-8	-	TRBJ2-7	TGTGCCAGCAGCGGGGACAGGGCATCCTACGAGCAGTACTTC	CASSGDRASYEQYF
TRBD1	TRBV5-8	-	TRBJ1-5	TGTGCCAGCAGCTTGGGAATGGACAGGGGGACTCAGCCCCAGCATTTT	CASSLGMDRGTQPQHF
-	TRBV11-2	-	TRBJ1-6	TGTGCCAGCAGCTCTAGACGGGAGGGTTATAATTCACCCCTCCACTTT	CASSSRREGYNSPLHF
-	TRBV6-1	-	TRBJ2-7	TGTGCCAGCAGTGAAAAGCCAGGAACCTACGAGCAGTACTTC	CASSEKPGTYEQYF
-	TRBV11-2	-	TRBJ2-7	TGTGCCAGCAGCTTAGATCCCACTCCCTACGAGCAGTACTTC	CASSLDPTPYEQYF
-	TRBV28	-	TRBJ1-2	TGTGCCAGCAGTTTAATGACAAGGACGGGCAGCGCGGGTGGCTACACCTTC	CASSLMTRTGSAGGYTF
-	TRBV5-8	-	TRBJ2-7	TGTGCCAGCAGCTTTTCAGGTCCCGCCTACGAGCAGTACTTC	CASSFSGPAYEQYF
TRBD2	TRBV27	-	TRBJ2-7	TGTGCCAGCAAGTCCAGATACGGACTAGCGGACATAGAGCAGTACTTC	CASKSRYGLADIEQYF
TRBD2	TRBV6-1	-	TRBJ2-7	TGTGCCACCTCCCGACTAGCCATGTCCTACGAGCAGTACTTC	CATSRLAMSYEQYF
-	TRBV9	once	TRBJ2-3	TGTGCCAGCAGCGTCGGCCCCCGGGGCCAGGGGACAGATACGCAGTATTTT	CASSVGPRGQGTDTQYF
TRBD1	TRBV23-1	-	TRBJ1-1	TGCGCCAGCAGTCAAACGCCTGGACAGGGACCCCTGAACCTTGAAGCTTTCTTT	CASSQTPGQGPLNLEAFF
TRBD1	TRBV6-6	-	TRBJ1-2	TGTGCCAGCAGTCAGGACAGGGTTTTTAGGCATGGCTACACCTTC	CASSQDRVFRHGYTF
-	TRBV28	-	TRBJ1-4	TGTGCCAGCAGTTCCAATCGAGTGCCTGAAAAACTGTTTTTT	CASSSNRVPEKLFF
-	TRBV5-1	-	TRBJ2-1	TGCGCCAGCAGCGGGGGGGGCAACTCCTACAATGAGCAGTTCTTC	CASSGGGNSYNEQFF
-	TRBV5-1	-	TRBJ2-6	TGCGCCAGCAGCGGACAGTTGCAAGGATTGAGTGATCCTGGGGCCAACGTCCTGACTTTC	CASSGQLQGLSDPGANVLTF
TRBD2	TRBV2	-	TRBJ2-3	TGTGCCAGCGCAGCGGGGGAAACCACAGATACGCAGTATTTT	CASAAGETTDTQYF
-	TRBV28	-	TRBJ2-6	TGTGCCAGCAGTTTGTTTTCCGGGTCTGGGGCCAACGTCCTGACTTTC	CASSLFSGSGANVLTF
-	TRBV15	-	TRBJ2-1	TGTGCCACCAGCAGAGATCCGACTAGCTACAATGAGCAGTTCTTC	CATSRDPTSYNEQFF
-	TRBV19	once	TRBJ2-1	TGTGCCAGTAGCCTTAGCGGCTCCTACAATGAGCAGTTCTTC	CASSLSGSYNEQFF
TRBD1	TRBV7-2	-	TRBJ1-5	TGTGCCAGCAGCTTAACATCAGGGGGTCAGCCCCAGCATTTT	CASSLTSGGQPQHF
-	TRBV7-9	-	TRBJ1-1	TGTTCCAGCAGCTTAGACGCTATGAACACTGAAGCTTTCTTT	CSSSLDAMNTEAFF
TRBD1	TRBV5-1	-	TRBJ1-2	TGCGCCAGCGGGAAAAACAGGGGACCGAACTATGGCTACACCTTC	CASGKNRGPNYGYTF